Below, 19 T cell receptor beta chains from the same sample are listed, as sequenced in a study of control samples from healthy donors and cancer patients. Libraries were prepared by immunoSEQ multiplex PCR; TCRdb keeps only in-frame clonotypes and omits some of them. Of around 58,000 clones listed, approximately 95% are singletons. Input material: blood. The receptors stem from a young woman in good health.

The rearrangement uses TRBV4-1 and TRBJ1-5; no clear D gene. Germline V gene lookup returns CDR1 MGHRA and CDR2 YSYEKL. Trimming left V 0 bases short and J 0 bases short, with 24 bases between. CDR3 length: 21 amino acids. The CDR3 sequence: CASSQDGRDPAEIYSNQPQHF. The CDR3 region has the DNA TGCGCCAGCAGCCAAGATGGGAGGGATCCCGCAGAGATCTATAGCAATCAGCCCCAGCATTTT.

The CDR3 nucleotides read TGTGCCAGCAGTTACGGGGGGCCAAAGTTCTTC. This translates into CASSYGGPKFF. The V gene is TRBV2, the J gene TRBJ2-1; possible D gene TRBD2, 7 bases. The germline V gene encodes CDR1 SNHLY and CDR2 FYNNEI. This CDR3 is 11 amino acids long. With 5 bases removed from V and 14 bases from J, the gap between germline ends came to 13 bases.

The chain combines TRBV19 with TRBJ2-7; maybe TRBD1 (5 bases). The V end was cut by 5 bases, the J end by 1 base, with 15 bases between. Per germline, CDR1 LNHDA and CDR2 SQIVND (reference sequence). The CDR3 length is 15 residues. The CDR3 reads CASSQGPTPSYEQYF. CDR3 sequence (DNA): TGTGCCAGTAGTCAGGGTCCCACCCCATCCTACGAGCAGTACTTC.

The V call is TRBV6-1, the J call TRBJ1-4; 9 nucleotides line up with TRBD1. Germline V gene data show CDR1 as MNHNS and CDR2 as SASEGT. Germline trimming cut 0 bases from V and 4 bases from J; bases unmatched to any gene: 3. The CDR3 is 16 residues long. CDR3 sequence: CASSEARQGDNEKLFF. In DNA, the CDR3 is TGTGCCAGCAGTGAAGCGAGACAGGGGGATAATGAAAAACTGTTTTTT.

This rearrangement joins TRBV3-1 (or the pseudogene TRBV3-2) to TRBJ1-4, with a possible D match to TRBD1 (6 bases). The germline CDR1 and CDR2 sequences are LGHDT and YNNKEL (reference sequence). The germline V and J ends were trimmed by 8 bases and 8 bases, with 18 bases remaining between them. The CDR3 contains 14 residues. CDR3 DNA sequence: TGTGCCAGCTCATTAGGGACACTAGGGGAAAAACTGTTTTTT. Protein: CASSLGTLGEKLFF.

The chain is built from TRBV7-3 and TRBJ2-5, with TRBD1 matching 9 bases. Germline trimming cut 2 bases from V and 3 bases from J; bases unmatched to any gene: 4. Germline values: CDR1 SGHTA, CDR2 FQGTGA. The CDR3 loop spans 15 amino acids. The CDR3 loop is CASSLVGTGKETQYF. The CDR3, as DNA: TGTGCCAGCAGCTTAGTCGGGACAGGGAAAGAGACCCAGTACTTC. The whole variable domain, remainder taken from reference TRBV7-3 and TRBJ2-5, is GAGVSQTPSNKVTEKGKYVELRCDPISGHTALYWYRQSLGQGPEFLIYFQGTGAADDSGLPNDRFFAVRPEGSVSTLKIQRTERGDSAVYLCASSLVGTGKETQYFGPGTRLLVL.

A remark on this clone: A junction boundary mismatches the germline segment, possibly from a read error. The V and J genes are TRBV7-2 and TRBJ1-4; D perhaps matches TRBD1 (6 bases). Germline loops: CDR1 SGHTA, CDR2 FQGNSA. This CDR3 contains 14 residues. CDR3 protein: CASRLGGPNEKLFF. The CDR3 region has the DNA TGTGCCAGCAGATTAGGGGGGCCGAATGAAAAACTGTTTTTT.

V gene TRBV5-4 combines with J gene TRBJ1-4; no clear D. There are 13 residues in the CDR3. Germline V gives CDR1 SGHNT, CDR2 YYREEE (reference sequence). Trimming stripped 5 bases from V and 6 bases from J, with 11 bases between. The CDR3 region is CASSSDWDEKLFF. The CDR3 DNA reads TGTGCCAGCAGTTCGGACTGGGATGAAAAACTGTTTTTT. Combining the CDR3 with reference TRBV5-4 and TRBJ1-4 gives the whole variable domain ETGVTQSPTHLIKTRGQQVTLRCSSQSGHNTVSWYQQALGQGPQFIFQYYREEENGRGNFPPRFSGLQFPNYSSELNVNALELDDSALYLCASSSDWDEKLFFGSGTQLSVL.

Note on this clone: Other DNA sequences from this sample encode an identical CDR3 as well. The V and J genes are TRBV5-5 and TRBJ2-2, with 15 bases identical to TRBD2. The CDR3 covers 17 residues. Germline V gives CDR1 SGHKS, CDR2 YYEKEE (reference sequence). With V trimmed by 4 bases and J by 3 bases, 4 bases remained unmatched. The CDR3 here is CASSRTSGGAYTGELFF. The CDR3 DNA reads TGTGCCAGCAGCCGGACTAGCGGGGGGGCTTACACCGGGGAGCTGTTTTTT.

The V gene is TRBV9, the J gene TRBJ1-2, with D maybe TRBD1 (5 bases). Germline CDR1 and CDR2: SGDLS and YYNGEE. This CDR3 is 14 amino acids long. V gave up 0 bases and J gave up 3 bases, with 9 bases separating them. CDR3 coding DNA: TGTGCCAGCAGCGTAGGGAGGGGTGACTATGGCTACACCTTC. Protein product: CASSVGRGDYGYTF.

V is TRBV29-1 and J is TRBJ1-2, with D hard to call. The germline gives CDR1 SQVTM, CDR2 ANQGSEA. This CDR3 is built from 11 residues. The V end was cut by 7 bases, the J end by 8 bases, with 14 bases between. The CDR3 region is CSGLWGGGYTF. In nucleotides, the CDR3 is TGCAGCGGTCTGTGGGGAGGAGGCTACACCTTC.

The V gene is TRBV5-6, the J gene TRBJ2-1; 8 bases are shared with TRBD2. V shed 4 bases, J shed 0 bases, and the junction held 9 bases outside the gene matches. Germline CDR1 reads SGHDT; CDR2 reads YYEEEE. The length of the CDR3 is 17 residues. CDR3 nucleotide sequence: TGTGCCAGCAGCCAAACGAGCGGGGGTGGCTCCTACAATGAGCAGTTCTTC. Encoded protein: CASSQTSGGGSYNEQFF.

This sequence joins TRBV14 and TRBJ2-7; TRBD1 agrees at 10 bases. The CDR3 loop spans 15 amino acids. V gave up 5 bases and J gave up 4 bases; unmatched junction bases: 8. The germline CDR1 and CDR2 sequences are SGHDN and FVKESK. The CDR3 DNA reads TGTGCCAGCAGCTTTCCGGGACAGGGGATATACGAGCAGTACTTC. The encoded protein is CASSFPGQGIYEQYF. The full variable domain, in which reference TRBV14 and TRBJ2-7 provide the parts outside the CDR3, is EAGVTQFPSHSVIEKGQTVTLRCDPISGHDNLYWYRRVMGKEIKFLLHFVKESKQDESGMPNNRFLAERTGGTYSTLKVQPAELEDSGVYFCASSFPGQGIYEQYFGPGTRLTVT.

DNA for the CDR3: TGTGCCAGCAGCTTCTTCGCTTTGAAGCGGGGGGAAGAAGAGACCCAGTACTTC. Amino acids: CASSFFALKRGEEETQYF. The chain uses TRBV11-2 and TRBJ2-5, with 9 bases aligning to TRBD2. Per the germline V gene, CDR1 is SGHAT and CDR2 is FQNNGV. Losses at the gene ends were 3 bases for V and 3 bases for J; bases not matched to a gene: 14. The CDR3 loop spans 18 amino acids.

The chain links TRBV6-1 to TRBJ2-5; 10 bases map to TRBD2. The V gene's germline CDR1 is MNHNS and CDR2 SASEGT. This CDR3 is built from 18 residues. V was clipped by 2 bases and J by 4 bases; unmatched bases: 13. DNA for the CDR3: TGTGCCAGCAGTGAATCAGCGGGGGGGCCGGTTGTCGGAGAGACCCAGTACTTC. Translation gives CASSESAGGPVVGETQYF.

The gene calls are TRBV4-3 and TRBJ2-7; D not resolved. Trimming took off 1 base at V and 2 bases at J, with 12 bases between the two ends. The CDR3 is 15 residues long. In germline, CDR1 is LGHNA, CDR2 YSLEER. CDR3 in DNA: TGCGCCAGCAGCCAAGTGAGTGGTTTGACCTACGAGCAGTACTTC. Amino acid sequence: CASSQVSGLTYEQYF.

This clone has just one count. The chain employs TRBV5-6 and TRBJ1-2; no clear D. Trimming cost V 0 bases and J 2 bases, with 8 bases left between them. This CDR3 is 14 amino acids long. Germline loops: CDR1 SGHDT, CDR2 YYEEEE. In DNA, the CDR3 is TGTGCCAGCAGCTTGGGGCCAGAAAACTATGGCTACACCTTC. Encoded protein: CASSLGPENYGYTF.

This clone is a singleton in its sample. CDR3 in DNA: TGTGCCAGCAGTTCCGGGGGGCCGAGCTCCTACAATGAGCAGTTCTTC. It specifies CASSSGGPSSYNEQFF. The chain combines TRBV27 with TRBJ2-1, with D perhaps TRBD2 (7 bases). There are 16 residues in the CDR3. The V gene lost 4 bases and the J gene lost 0 bases, with 13 bases spanning the gap. CDR1 is MNHEY and CDR2 is SMNVEV in the germline V gene (reference sequence).

This chain joins TRBV9 and TRBJ2-2; D gene ambiguous. The CDR3 sequence is 15 residues long. Germline CDR1 reads SGDLS; CDR2 reads YYNGEE. Trimming pared 0 bases from V and 2 bases from J, leaving 8 bases between. This CDR3 reads CASSVDTRNTGELFF. The CDR3 region has the DNA TGTGCCAGCAGCGTAGATACAAGAAACACCGGGGAGCTGTTTTTT.